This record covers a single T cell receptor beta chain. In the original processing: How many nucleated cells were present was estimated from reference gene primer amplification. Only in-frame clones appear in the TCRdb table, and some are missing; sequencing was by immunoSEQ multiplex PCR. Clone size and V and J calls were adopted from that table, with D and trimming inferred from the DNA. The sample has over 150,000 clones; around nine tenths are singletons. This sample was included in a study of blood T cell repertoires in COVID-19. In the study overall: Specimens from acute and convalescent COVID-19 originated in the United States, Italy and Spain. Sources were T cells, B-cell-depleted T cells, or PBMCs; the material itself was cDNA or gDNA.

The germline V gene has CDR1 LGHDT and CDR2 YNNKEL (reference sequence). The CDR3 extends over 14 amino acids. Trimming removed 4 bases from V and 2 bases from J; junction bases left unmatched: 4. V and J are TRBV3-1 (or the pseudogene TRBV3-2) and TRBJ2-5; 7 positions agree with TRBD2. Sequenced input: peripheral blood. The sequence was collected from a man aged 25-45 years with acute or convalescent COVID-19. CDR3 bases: TGTGCCAGCAGCCGACTAGCCCCACAAGAGACCCAGTACTTC. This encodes CASSRLAPQETQYF.